This T cell receptor (beta chain) stems from a study of T cell changes during pregnancy in multiple sclerosis. V lost 0 bases and J lost 3; bases outside the gene matches: 8. The germline gives CDR1 SGDLS, CDR2 YYNGEE. The CDR3 consists of 16 residues. Some clones are missing from TCRdb's copy, which holds only in-frame ones; the method was immunoSEQ multiplex PCR. Of tens of thousands of clones listed, roughly 89% are singletons. The sample here was CD4+ T cells from peripheral blood mononuclear cells, taken in the first trimester of pregnancy. This receptor was obtained from a female donor with multiple sclerosis, enrolled in a pregnancy study. The chain carries TRBV9 and TRBJ2-7; 8 bases line up with TRBD2. Written as DNA, the CDR3 is TGTGCCAGCAGCGTAGGATTTAGCGGGAAGGGCTACGAGCAGTACTTC. This sequence encodes CASSVGFSGKGYEQYF.